Below are 19 T cell receptor beta chains sequenced from a single sample in a study of cytomegalovirus exposure and HLA in healthy donors. In the PCR, 60 Vbeta and 13 Jbeta primers were used. Some clones are missing from TCRdb's copy, which holds only in-frame ones; the method was immunoSEQ multiplex PCR. The repertoire consists of around 140,000 clones, with roughly 79% occurring once and the leading ten covering about 1.6%. The sequencing input was PBMCs. The receptor source for this set is a woman aged 18-35 years in good health and CMV-seronegative.

The chain is built from TRBV5-1 and TRBJ2-1; TRBD1 is a possible D gene (5 bases). Germline CDR1 is SGHRS and CDR2 is YFSETQ. The V gene lost 4 bases and the J gene lost 7 bases, with 6 bases spanning the gap. The CDR3 consists of 11 residues. In DNA, the CDR3 is TGCGCCAGCAGCAACAGGAATGAGCAGTTCTTC. It encodes CASSNRNEQFF.

This chain links TRBV9 with TRBJ2-2; TRBD2 aligns across 14 bases. The CDR3 runs to 16 residues. Per the germline V gene, CDR1 is SGDLS and CDR2 is YYNGEE. J lost 8 bases, V lost 3 bases, and 6 bases had no gene match. In DNA, the CDR3 is TGTGCCAGCAGCGCGACTAGCGGGAGGGCGTCAGGGGAGCTGTTTTTT. The encoded protein is CASSATSGRASGELFF.

The rearrangement joins TRBV11-3 to TRBJ2-1, with D possibly being TRBD1 (6 bases). Germline V gene data show CDR1 as SGHNT and CDR2 as YENEEA. This CDR3 is built from 12 residues. V gave up 5 bases and J gave up 7 bases, with 9 bases separating them. The CDR3 protein is CASSQGRNEQFF. The CDR3, as DNA: TGTGCCAGCAGCCAGGGGCGGAATGAGCAGTTCTTC. The complete variable domain, with remaining parts taken from reference TRBV11-3 and TRBJ2-1, reads EAGVVQSPRYKIIEKKQPVAFWCNPISGHNTLYWYLQNLGQGPELLIRYENEEAVDDSQLPKDRFSAERLKGVDSTLKIQPAELGDSAVYLCASSQGRNEQFFGPGTRLTVL.

The chain couples TRBV14 to TRBJ2-7; possibly TRBD1 for D (5 bases). The CDR3 is made up of 13 amino acids. Trimming removed 1 base from V and 3 bases from J, with 7 bases in between. From germline, CDR1 is SGHDN and CDR2 FVKESK. CDR3 nucleotides: TGTGCCAGCAGCCAAGGCAGGGTCTACGAGCAGTACTTC. Protein sequence: CASSQGRVYEQYF.

The rearrangement uses TRBV30 and TRBJ2-5, with D possibly being TRBD2 (7 bases). The CDR3 spans 12 residues. V gave up 3 bases and J gave up 9 bases, with 14 bases separating them. The germline CDR1 and CDR2 sequences are GTSNPN and SVGIG (reference sequence). CDR3 region: CAWRKGEGSQYF. Written as DNA, the CDR3 is TGTGCCTGGAGAAAGGGGGAGGGGTCCCAGTACTTC.

The V gene is TRBV6-1, the J gene TRBJ1-2; 8 nucleotides line up with TRBD1. This CDR3 has 14 residues. The germline V gene has CDR1 MNHNS and CDR2 SASEGT. Germline trimming cut 5 bases from V and 3 bases from J; bases unmatched to any gene: 5. The CDR3 DNA is TGTGCCAGCAGTTGGGACAGGAATTACTATGGCTACACCTTC. As protein: CASSWDRNYYGYTF.

V and J are TRBV5-4 and TRBJ2-2; a possible D gene is TRBD2 (6 bases). Trimming pared 0 bases from V and 1 base from J, leaving 16 bases between. CDR1 SGHNT and CDR2 YYREEE come from the germline V gene (reference sequence). This CDR3 has 18 residues. DNA of the CDR3: TGTGCCAGCAGCTTGGCCCCCGTTCTGCGGGGGAACACCGGGGAGCTGTTTTTT. Its protein product is CASSLAPVLRGNTGELFF. The full variable domain, with the rest looked up from reference TRBV5-4 and TRBJ2-2, is ETGVTQSPTHLIKTRGQQVTLRCSSQSGHNTVSWYQQALGQGPQFIFQYYREEENGRGNFPPRFSGLQFPNYSSELNVNALELDDSALYLCASSLAPVLRGNTGELFFGEGSRLTVL.

V usage is TRBV5-4 and J usage is TRBJ2-7, with 9 bases lining up with TRBD2. CDR3 length: 15 amino acids. The V and J ends lost 0 bases and 2 bases, in that order; junction bases with no gene match: 3. Germline CDR1 reads SGHNT; CDR2 reads YYREEE (reference sequence). In DNA, the CDR3 is TGTGCCAGCAGCTTGGAGGCTAGCGGGGCCTACGAGCAGTACTTC. Residues: CASSLEASGAYEQYF. The entire variable domain, with the rest obtained from reference TRBV5-4 and TRBJ2-7, is as follows: ETGVTQSPTHLIKTRGQQVTLRCSSQSGHNTVSWYQQALGQGPQFIFQYYREEENGRGNFPPRFSGLQFPNYSSELNVNALELDDSALYLCASSLEASGAYEQYFGPGTRLTVT.

This clone was counted a few times. The gene calls are TRBV7-2 and TRBJ2-7; D perhaps matches TRBD1 (6 bases). This CDR3 spans 12 amino acids. Trimming stripped 0 bases from V and 6 bases from J, with 6 bases between. The germline gives CDR1 SGHTA, CDR2 FQGNSA. The CDR3 sequence is CASSLAQGEQYF. CDR3 DNA sequence: TGTGCCAGCAGCTTAGCACAGGGCGAGCAGTACTTC.

The chain is built from TRBV12-5 and TRBJ2-1; the match to TRBD2 covers 7 bases. Per the germline V gene, CDR1 is LGHNT and CDR2 is FRNRAP. After removal of 2 bases from V and 7 bases from J, the junction contained 8 bases not matched to a gene. The CDR3 length is 15 residues. The CDR3 DNA reads as TGTGCTAGTGGTTTGCCCCCTAGCGGAGAAAATGAGCAGTTCTTC. It translates to CASGLPPSGENEQFF.

This clone was found once. The rearrangement joins TRBV5-6 to TRBJ2-1; D is possibly TRBD2 (6 bases). The CDR3 runs 14 residues. Trimming took 2 bases from V and 7 from J, leaving 13 bases between them. CDR1 is SGHDT and CDR2 is YYEEEE in the germline V gene. This CDR3 reads CASSFRPAGNEQFF. In DNA form, the CDR3 reads TGTGCCAGCAGCTTTCGACCTGCGGGGAATGAGCAGTTCTTC.

The chain couples TRBV11-1 to TRBJ1-1; TRBD1 aligns across 9 bases. There are 14 residues in the CDR3. Trimming removed 3 bases from V and 5 bases from J; junction bases left unmatched: 4. CDR1 is SGHAT, CDR2 FQDESV, per germline (reference sequence). CDR3: CASSFTGGYTEAFF. CDR3 nucleotides: TGTGCCAGCAGCTTCACAGGGGGCTATACTGAAGCTTTCTTT.

This sequence joins TRBV2 and TRBJ1-2, with a weak D call TRBD1 (5 bases). The CDR3 length is 15 residues. Deletions cut 8 bases from V and 4 bases from J, with 20 bases between. Per the germline V gene, CDR1 is SNHLY and CDR2 is FYNNEI. The CDR3 bases are TGTGCCAGCGGTCAGTCTCCAGGGACTGGCTATGGCTACACCTTC. It specifies CASGQSPGTGYGYTF.

The genes are TRBV7-2 and TRBJ2-7, with D perhaps TRBD1 (6 bases). The V gene lost 1 base and the J gene lost 7 bases, with 14 bases spanning the gap. This CDR3 has 14 residues. Germline loops: CDR1 SGHTA, CDR2 FQGNSA. The CDR3 DNA sequence: TGTGCCAGCAGCTTAGGTCGCAGGGGTGTTGAGCAGTACTTC. As protein: CASSLGRRGVEQYF.

Concerning this clone itself: The same CDR3 can be traced to other DNA sequences in this sample. This rearrangement joins TRBV19 to TRBJ1-1; TRBD1 might be the D (6 bases). Germline V gene data show CDR1 as LNHDA and CDR2 as SQIVND (reference sequence). V dropped 4 bases and J dropped 0 bases, with 9 bases sitting between them. The CDR3 is 14 residues long. CDR3 coding DNA: TGTGCCAGTAGTAGGGGACAAGTGAACACTGAAGCTTTCTTT. As protein: CASSRGQVNTEAFF.

This clone showed up just a few times. The CDR3 bases are TGTGCCAGCAGTTATTCCCGGACAGGGCTGGATCTGCCCCAGCATTTT. It translates to CASSYSRTGLDLPQHF. This chain links TRBV2 with TRBJ1-5, with 8 bases identical to TRBD1. This CDR3 is 16 amino acids long. Germline V lookup: CDR1 SNHLY, CDR2 FYNNEI. V dropped 5 bases and J dropped 9; count of bases not matched to a gene: 15.

The chain combines TRBV30 with TRBJ2-5, with D possibly being TRBD1 (6 bases). Germline CDR1 GTSNPN, CDR2 SVGIG (reference sequence). The CDR3 runs 12 residues. V lost 5 bases, J lost 9 bases, and 16 bases lay in between. The CDR3 sequence: CAWAGQSKAQYF. In DNA, the CDR3 is TGTGCCTGGGCCGGACAGAGCAAGGCCCAGTACTTC.

The chain links TRBV6-1 to TRBJ2-6; 9 positions agree with TRBD1. Per the germline V gene, CDR1 is MNHNS and CDR2 is SASEGT. The CDR3 is 18 residues long. The J segment lost 2 bases and the V segment lost 6 bases, leaving 11 bases of the junction unmatched. DNA for the CDR3: TGTGCCAGCAGCGAAACAGGGGGCGCCCCCACTGGGGCCAACGTCCTGACTTTC. Residues: CASSETGGAPTGANVLTF.

Notes on this clone: Other DNA variants within this sample encode the same CDR3. The CDR3 nucleotides are TGTGCCAGCAGTTTAGGACAGGGGTATGGCTACACCTTC. The encoded protein is CASSLGQGYGYTF. The chain is built from TRBV27 and TRBJ1-2; 9 positions agree with TRBD1. J lost 5 bases, V lost 2 bases, and 0 bases had no gene match. This CDR3 comprises 13 residues. Germline values: CDR1 MNHEY, CDR2 SMNVEV (reference sequence).